Listed below are T cell receptor beta chains from one sample, sequenced in a study of a mutant IDH1 vaccine in newly diagnosed glioma. The protocol was immunoSEQ multiplex PCR, while the TCRdb copy is restricted to in-frame clones and leaves out a portion. The sample carries roughly 32,000 clones, about 92% recorded once. No antigen is known for these receptors. The starting material was PBMCs, obtained from a glioma patient whose treatment included an IDH1 peptide vaccine. These receptors all come from a man in his forties with glioma. CDR3s include the opening cysteine and the closing phenylalanine or tryptophan. The order of the fields is J gene, D gene, V gene, clone size, CDR3 DNA, CDR3 protein. A D gene is named only where the DNA matches it firmly. Size is omitted from some rows. Given values are once, few, many or a class for expanded clones.

TRBJ1-1	-	TRBV2	-	TGTGCCAGCAGTGCCCCACCGCACGGTCGAGGGGCTTTCTTT	CASSAPPHGRGAFF
TRBJ1-1	-	TRBV19	-	TGTGCCAGTAGTATAAATCGGCAGGTCGAAGCTTTCTTT	CASSINRQVEAFF
TRBJ2-1	TRBD2	TRBV25-1	medium-sized	TGTGCCAGCAGTGAGGCTAGCGGACAAAGCTCCTACAATGAGCAGTTCTTC	CASSEASGQSSYNEQFF
TRBJ2-1	TRBD1	TRBV5-4	-	TGTGCCAGCAGCTTACAGGGGATTAATGAGCAGTTCTTC	CASSLQGINEQFF
TRBJ1-2	TRBD1	TRBV9	-	TGTGCCAGCTCCAGACAGGGAGTCGGTGGTGGCTACACCTTC	CASSRQGVGGGYTF
TRBJ2-3	TRBD2	TRBV28	-	TGTGCCAGCAAGGGACGGGAGGGGGGCACAGATACGCAGTATTTT	CASKGREGGTDTQYF
TRBJ1-2	TRBD1	TRBV5-4	-	TGTGCCAGCAGCTCGGACAGGGGAGGTTTATATGGCTACACCTTC	CASSSDRGGLYGYTF
TRBJ2-1	-	TRBV27	-	TGTGCCAGCAGTCTGACAGTAGGTGAGCAGTTCTTC	CASSLTVGEQFF
TRBJ1-5	-	TRBV5-6	-	TGTGCCAGCAGCTTCTCTAGCTCCGGAGCTGTTCAGCCCCAGCATTTT	CASSFSSSGAVQPQHF
TRBJ2-3	TRBD2	TRBV4-1	-	TGCGCCAGCAGCCAAGGGGGCGGCGGGGGGGCCACAGATACGCAGTATTTT	CASSQGGGGGATDTQYF
TRBJ2-2	-	TRBV6-5	-	TGTGCCAGCAGTTACGTCACCAACACCGGGGAGCTGTTTTTT	CASSYVTNTGELFF
TRBJ2-1	-	TRBV14	-	TGTGCCAGCAGCCAAGACTTAGGGGGGCCAGGGAATGAGCAGTTCTTC	CASSQDLGGPGNEQFF
TRBJ1-2	-	TRBV6-5	-	TGTGCCAGCAGTTCGGGGCCCCCCCGGGATGGCTACACCTTC	CASSSGPPRDGYTF
TRBJ2-7	-	TRBV27	-	TGTGCCAGCAGTATCGGGACCCCCTACGAGCAGTACTTC	CASSIGTPYEQYF
TRBJ2-7	TRBD2	TRBV7-9	-	TGTGCCAGCAGCCCCGTTAGCGGGAGGCACCCCGAGCAGTACTTC	CASSPVSGRHPEQYF
TRBJ1-1	-	TRBV5-6	-	TGTGCCAGCAGCTTGCTCGGCCTAAACATGAACACTGAAGCTTTCTTT	CASSLLGLNMNTEAFF
TRBJ1-5	-	TRBV19	-	TGTGCCAGTAGTCCCCAACGGGCTGGGGGCAATCAGCCCCAGCATTTT	CASSPQRAGGNQPQHF
TRBJ1-2	-	TRBV10-3	-	TGTGCCATCGGGAAGGTGGGAAGGGGGGACTATGGCTACACCTTC	CAIGKVGRGDYGYTF